The clone carrying this TCR beta chain was counted a single time. Its specificity is not known. The V and J ends lost 7 bases and 10 bases, in that order; junction bases with no gene match: 12. The CDR3 has 14 amino acids. CDR1 LNHDA and CDR2 SQIVND come from the germline V gene (reference sequence). This record belongs to a study of cytomegalovirus exposure and HLA in healthy donors. The donors, nominally healthy at sampling, likely had unrecorded immune exposures. Overall study results and limits: From TCR beta sequences, most subjects' HLA-A and HLA-B alleles were reportedly predicted accurately. As a later analysis showed, a missense DCLRE1C variant was linked to trimming of TCR beta V- and J-genes.

Researchers ran the PCR with 60 Vbeta and 13 Jbeta primers. Method: immunoSEQ multiplex PCR; TCRdb's copy keeps in-frame clones and lacks some. The top ten clones hold just over 3% of a sample with about 160,000 clones, about 73% of them seen once. The specimen was PBMCs. The TCR sequence derives from a woman aged 40 to 50 in good health and CMV-seronegative. V usage is TRBV19 and J usage is TRBJ1-4; 7 bases line up with TRBD1. This chain's CDR3 is CASIYRTGIGKLFF. CDR3 bases: TGTGCCAGTATTTATAGGACAGGCATCGGAAAACTGTTTTTT.